This T cell receptor beta chain comes out of a study of T-cell memory formation after mild COVID-19. Overall study context: Clusters of TCRs were largely donor specific. Points from the study as a whole: Memory sampled before infection contained some responding clones, suggesting cross-reactive memory joined.

Constant-segment-primed 5'RACE gave TCR alpha and TCR beta cDNA libraries with sample barcodes and UMIs. TCRdb re-called the 5' RACE reads with MiXCR, one entry per CDR3 protein. Seen here are 49,000 or so distinct CDR3 sequences, about 7.3% observed once, and the top ten hold roughly 1.3%. Germline assignment: CDR1 SGHRS and CDR2 YFSETQ. The CDR3 spans 15 residues. This clonotype was seen many times. The antigen is not known. Relative to the germline gene, one junction end is altered; a read error may explain this. The material sequenced was PBMCs or a T cell subset sorted from them (not recorded which). V usage is TRBV5-1 and J usage is TRBJ1-1; TRBD1 might be the D (5 bases). The source is a man aged 18 to 29 who had mild COVID-19 (a few samples of this study predate the infection). Cell type and time point are not known. CDR3 sequence: CASSLAPGMNIEAFF. CDR3 bases: TGCGCCAGCAGCTTGGCGCCAGGGATGAACATTGAAGCTTTCTTT. Looking up the rest from reference TRBV5-1 and TRBJ1-1 gives the full variable domain: KAGVTQTPRYLIKTRGQQVTLSCSPISGHRSVSWYQQTPGQGLQFLFEYFSETQRNKGNFPGRFSGRQFSNSRSEMNVSTLELGDSALYLCASSLAPGMNIEAFFGQGTRLTVV.